Each of the 2 T cell receptor beta chains below was sequenced from the same sample in a study of regulatory T cells in long-lasting Graves disease. With iRepertoire HTBI primers and Arm-PCR of CDR3 regions, TCR beta libraries were built. TCRdb redid the calling of the multiplex PCR reads with MiXCR, one entry per CDR3 protein. The sample includes roughly 350,000 distinct CDR3 sequences, under 20% seen only once; the top ten take around 20%. Time point meaning: newly diagnosed GD, antithyroid drugs for less than 3 months. TCR sequences were obtained from RNA taken from PBMCs. In addition, the sample was reused for a study of T cells in Graves' hyperthyroidism and ophthalmopathy.

The material was peripheral blood mononuclear cells (PBMCs), obtained at new diagnosis, from a patient treated with antithyroid drugs. All receptors come from a woman in her late teens or twenties with Graves disease.

Comments on this clonotype: A read error is possible here, since a much larger clone lies one base away. The rearrangement links TRBV2 to TRBJ2-7; D is undetermined. The CDR3 is 13 amino acids. CDR1 SNHLY and CDR2 FYNNEI come from the germline V gene. V lost 2 bases to trimming and J lost 3 bases, with 8 bases between them. The CDR3 reads CASSEHRSYEQYF. CDR3 sequence (DNA): TGTGCCAGCAGTGAACATCGAAGCTACGAGCAGTACTTC.

As concerns this clonotype: A much larger clonotype is one base distant, so this may be a read error. V is TRBV5-1 and J is TRBJ2-2, with 8 bases aligning to TRBD1. Germline CDR1 reads SGHRS; CDR2 reads YFSETQ. The CDR3 runs to 16 residues. V shed 5 bases and J 2 bases; nucleotides not matched to a gene: 8. The CDR3 spells CASSRLGQDNTGELFF. CDR3 coding DNA: TGCGCCAGCAGTCGTCTGGGACAGGACAACACCGGGGAGCTGTTTTTT. Drawing the rest from reference TRBV5-1 and TRBJ2-2, the complete variable domain is KAGVTQTPRYLIKTRGQQVTLSCSPISGHRSVSWYQQTPGQGLQFLFEYFSETQRNKGNFPGRFSGRQFSNSRSEMNVSTLELGDSALYLCASSRLGQDNTGELFFGEGSRLTVL.